This T cell receptor (beta chain) emerged from a study of preoperative IRX-2 immunotherapy in early breast cancer. Between the trimmed V and J ends, which lost 1 base and 10 bases, there was a span of 14 bases. CDR1 SGHDN and CDR2 FVKESK come from the germline V gene. The CDR3 totals 13 residues. Described treatment: preoperative locoregional IRX-2 cytokine immunotherapy. Here immunoSEQ multiplex PCR was the method, and the copy in TCRdb shows in-frame clones only, minus some. The sample lists around 2,000 clones, approximately 67% seen once, with about 9.3% in the top ten. This material consisted of tumor tissue, taken before IRX-2 immunotherapy. The chain is built from TRBV14 and TRBJ2-7, with a possible D match to TRBD2 (6 bases). The source is a human donor with breast cancer. The CDR3 coding sequence is TGTGCCAGCAGCCAAGTGGGACTCCAAGCCCAGTACTTC. It encodes CASSQVGLQAQYF. Complete variable domain (other parts from reference TRBV14 and TRBJ2-7): EAGVTQFPSHSVIEKGQTVTLRCDPISGHDNLYWYRRVMGKEIKFLLHFVKESKQDESGMPNNRFLAERTGGTYSTLKVQPAELEDSGVYFCASSQVGLQAQYFGPGTRLTVT.